A single T cell receptor (beta chain) is shown here with its context. Its specificity is not known. The data originate from a study of T cell responses to AZD1222 COVID-19 vaccine. Study-level points and caveats: Repertoires were collected only later (after the peak T cell response had occurred). Nearly half of spike-specific TCRs reportedly target unmutated variant regions. Spike-specific TCR breadth and depth grew following two AZD1222 doses. Possibly, clonal diversity was underestimated; donors were largely white British and included more females.

Clones were sequenced by immunoSEQ multiplex PCR, and TCRdb holds only the in-frame ones, with some missing. The sample shows about 90,000 clones, roughly 89% of them seen only once. V was pared by 9 bases and J by 0 bases, with 8 bases of the junction left unmatched. Germline loops: CDR1 SNHLY, CDR2 FYNNEI. The CDR3 runs to 16 residues. This TCR was recovered from an adult in good health. The sample was peripheral blood, taken on day 0 of MenACWY control vaccination. J is TRBJ2-5 and V is TRBV2, with 12 bases aligning to TRBD2. The CDR3 loop reads CASAPGLAGYQETQYF. The CDR3 DNA reads as TGTGCCAGTGCCCCGGGACTAGCGGGTTACCAAGAGACCCAGTACTTC. The full variable domain, rest sourced from reference TRBV2 and TRBJ2-5, is EPEVTQTPSHQVTQMGQEVILRCVPISNHLYFYWYRQILGQKVEFLVSFYNNEISEKSEIFDDQFSVERPDGSNFTLKIRSTKLEDSAMYFCASAPGLAGYQETQYFGPGTRLLVL.